This T cell receptor (beta chain) was profiled in a study of PD-1 blockade in classical Hodgkin lymphoma. TCRdb keeps only in-frame clones here, not all; method: immunoSEQ multiplex PCR. Of about 44,000 clones in the sample, 55% to 80% are singletons; the top ten hold more than 3%. Overall study findings and caveats: CD4+ TCR diversity, unlike CD8+, rose significantly by C4D1. Baseline TCR diversity was reportedly lower in newly diagnosed patients than healthy donors. Exclusion was the outcome for patients who began nivolumab under 1 year after ASCT. For complete responders, baseline diversity was comparable to that of newly diagnosed patients.

With V trimmed by 1 base and J by 2 bases, 3 bases remained unmatched. Germline CDR1 is KGHSH and CDR2 is LQKENI. CDR3 length: 16 residues. Noted time point: cycle 4 day 1 (C4D1), after 5 to 7 weeks of nivolumab. Exposure to brentuximab vedotin varied, and each patient had relapsed following autologous stem cell transplantation. With regard to this clone: Its antigen is unknown.

The chain is built from TRBV18 and TRBJ2-3, with 10 positions matching TRBD2. The receptor comes from a human donor with classical Hodgkin lymphoma. The material sequenced was peripheral blood mononuclear cells (PBMCs), taken before the fourth cycle of nivolumab. CDR3 DNA: TGTGCCAGCTCACCACTAGCGGGGGGACCCACAGATACGCAGTATTTT. Protein product: CASSPLAGGPTDTQYF.